This TCR beta chain was recorded in a study of OX40 agonist ivuxolimab in advanced cancers. Study-level background: Ivuxolimab, an antibody acting as an agonist of OX40 (CD134), was used to treat patients. Prior checkpoint blockade (anti-PD-1, anti-PD-L1 or anti-CTLA-4) was permitted; around 39% had it. One patient with hepatocellular carcinoma and two with cutaneous melanoma, three in all, had partial responses.

V dropped 0 bases and J dropped 0 bases, with 13 bases sitting between them. Germline values: CDR1 SGDLS, CDR2 YYNGEE. The CDR3 covers 17 residues. TCRdb's table, derived via immunoSEQ multiplex PCR, lists solely in-frame clones and lacks some. The table lists about 93,000 clones, about 92% of them singletons, with more than 0.5% in the top ten. Sequencing used CD4+ or CD8+ T cells sorted from blood, obtained in a trial of the OX40 agonist ivuxolimab. This clonotype was obtained from an adult with an advanced solid tumor such as melanoma, head and neck, liver or kidney cancer. This sequence joins TRBV9 and TRBJ1-3; D remains unclear. CDR3 coding DNA: TGTGCCAGCAGCGTAGCCCAGCCCTTTAGCTCTGGAAACACCATATATTTT. Translating gives CASSVAQPFSSGNTIYF.